What follows describes a single TCR beta chain. No antigen is known for it. This CDR3 is built from 19 residues. V shed 0 bases and J 7 bases; nucleotides not matched to a gene: 20. CDR1 and CDR2 from the germline V gene are LNHNV and YYDKDF (reference sequence). This sample was taken from a study of T cell responses to AZD1222 COVID-19 vaccine. Notes on the study in general: Unmutated regions of variants are reportedly targeted by nearly half of spike-specific TCRs. The donor group comprised mostly white British people and more females; the analysis possibly underestimated clonal diversity.

Libraries were prepared by immunoSEQ multiplex PCR; TCRdb keeps only in-frame clonotypes and omits some of them. This sample has about 140,000 clones, with roughly 90% found just once. This sequence was found in an adult in good health. The sequencing used peripheral blood, collected on day 0 of AZD1222 vaccination. The V and J genes are TRBV15 and TRBJ1-2; 7 positions match TRBD1. Written as DNA, the CDR3 is TGTGCCACCAGCAGAGATCGCCTCAGGGGGATCGATACCCTCGGTGGCTACACCTTC. It specifies CATSRDRLRGIDTLGGYTF.